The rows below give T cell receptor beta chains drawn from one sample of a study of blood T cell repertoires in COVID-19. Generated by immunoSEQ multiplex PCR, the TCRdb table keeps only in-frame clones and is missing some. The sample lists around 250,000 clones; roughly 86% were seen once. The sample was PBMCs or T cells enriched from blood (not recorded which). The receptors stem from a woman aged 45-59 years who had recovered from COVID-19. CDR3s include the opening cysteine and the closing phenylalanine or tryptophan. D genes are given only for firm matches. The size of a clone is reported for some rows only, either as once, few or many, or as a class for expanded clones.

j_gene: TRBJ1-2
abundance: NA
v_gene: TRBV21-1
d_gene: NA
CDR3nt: TGTGCCAGCAGCAGTCCCGGGACAGGGCCGGATGGCTACACCTTC
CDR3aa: CASSSPGTGPDGYTF

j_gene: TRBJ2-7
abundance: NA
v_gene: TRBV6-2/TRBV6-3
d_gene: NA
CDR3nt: TGTGCCAGCAGTTCCCCGGGAGAGCAGTACTTC
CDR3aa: CASSSPGEQYF

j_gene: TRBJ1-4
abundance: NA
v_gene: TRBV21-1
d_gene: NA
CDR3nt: TGTGCCAGCAGCAAAGTCCCGATAAAGAAGACAGGGTTGAGTGAAAAACTGTTTTTT
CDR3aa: CASSKVPIKKTGLSEKLFF

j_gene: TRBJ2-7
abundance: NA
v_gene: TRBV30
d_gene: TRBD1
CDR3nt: TGTGCCTGGAAGAGAAAGGGACAGGGCGGCGAGCAGTACTTC
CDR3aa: CAWKRKGQGGEQYF

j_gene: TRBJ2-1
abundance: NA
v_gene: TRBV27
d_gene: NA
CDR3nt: TGTGCCAGCAGTACATCAACTAGAACCTACGAGCAGTTCTTC
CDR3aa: CASSTSTRTYEQFF

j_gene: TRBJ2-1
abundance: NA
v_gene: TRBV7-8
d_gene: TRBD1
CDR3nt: TGTGCCAGCAGCTTAAGGTTTCTGGGACAGGGGCTCAACAATGAGCAGTTCTTC
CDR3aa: CASSLRFLGQGLNNEQFF

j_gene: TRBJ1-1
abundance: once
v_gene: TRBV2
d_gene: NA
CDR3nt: TGTGCCAGCAGCGGATACAGGGACACTGAAGCTTTCTTT
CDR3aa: CASSGYRDTEAFF

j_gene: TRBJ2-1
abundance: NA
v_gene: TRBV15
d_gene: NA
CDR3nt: TGTGCCACCAGGGATAGCGGCTCCTACAATGAGCAGTTCTTC
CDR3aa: CATRDSGSYNEQFF

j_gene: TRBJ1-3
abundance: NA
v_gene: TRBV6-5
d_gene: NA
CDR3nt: TGTGCCAGCAGTTACCTCTCGGGAAACACCATATATTTT
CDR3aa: CASSYLSGNTIYF

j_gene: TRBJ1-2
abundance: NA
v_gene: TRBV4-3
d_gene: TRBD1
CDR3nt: TGCGCCAGCAGCCAAGAGGGACAGAGTAACTATGGCTACACCTTC
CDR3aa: CASSQEGQSNYGYTF

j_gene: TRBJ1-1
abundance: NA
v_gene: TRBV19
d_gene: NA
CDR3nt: TGTGCCAGTAGGAACCGGGACTTTGAAGCTTTCTTT
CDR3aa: CASRNRDFEAFF

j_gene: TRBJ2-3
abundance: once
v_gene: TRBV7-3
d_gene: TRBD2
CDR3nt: TGTGCCAGCAGCTTAAAAGCGGGGGTCACAGATACGCAGTATTTT
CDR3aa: CASSLKAGVTDTQYF

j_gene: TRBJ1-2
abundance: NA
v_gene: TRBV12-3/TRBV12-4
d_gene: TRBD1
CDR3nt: TGTGCCAGCAGTTGGGACAGGCGAGGCTACACCTTC
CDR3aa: CASSWDRRGYTF

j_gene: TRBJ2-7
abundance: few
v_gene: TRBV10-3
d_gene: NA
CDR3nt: TGTGCCATCAGTGAAGAGGGCTCAGGATACGAGCAGTACTTC
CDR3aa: CAISEEGSGYEQYF

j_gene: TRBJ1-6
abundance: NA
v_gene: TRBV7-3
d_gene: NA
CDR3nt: TGTGCCAGCAGCTTATTTCAGGGGAATTCACCCCTCCACTTT
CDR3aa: CASSLFQGNSPLHF

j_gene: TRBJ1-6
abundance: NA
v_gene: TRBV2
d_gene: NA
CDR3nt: TGTGCCAGGACGTCCTACCGCGTGACAGGTGAAAATTCACCCCTCCACTTT
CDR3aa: CARTSYRVTGENSPLHF

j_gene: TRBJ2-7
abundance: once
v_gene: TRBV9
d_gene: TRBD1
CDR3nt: TGTGCCAGCAGCGTAGGACAGGGGACCTCCTACGAGCAGTACTTC
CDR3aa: CASSVGQGTSYEQYF

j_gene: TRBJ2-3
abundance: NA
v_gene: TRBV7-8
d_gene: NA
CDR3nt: TGTGCCAGCAGCCCCCGGGCGGGGAGCGCCACAAGCACAGATACGCAGTATTTT
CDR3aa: CASSPRAGSATSTDTQYF

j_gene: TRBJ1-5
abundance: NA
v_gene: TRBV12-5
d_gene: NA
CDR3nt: TGTGCTAGTGGTCCCCGTCAGCCCCAGCATTTT
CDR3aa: CASGPRQPQHF

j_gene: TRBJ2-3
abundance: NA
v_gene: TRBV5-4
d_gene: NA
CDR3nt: TGTGCCAGCAGCTCAGTCGGGGACACAGATACGCAGTATTTT
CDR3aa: CASSSVGDTDTQYF

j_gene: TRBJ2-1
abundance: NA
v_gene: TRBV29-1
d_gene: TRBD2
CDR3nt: TGCAGCGTTGAGCCAGCGGGAACCTACAATGAGCAGTTCTTC
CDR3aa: CSVEPAGTYNEQFF

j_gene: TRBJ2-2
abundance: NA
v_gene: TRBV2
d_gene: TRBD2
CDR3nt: TGTGGCTTGGGGCGGGAGGTCACCGGGGAGCTGTTTTTT
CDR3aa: CGLGREVTGELFF

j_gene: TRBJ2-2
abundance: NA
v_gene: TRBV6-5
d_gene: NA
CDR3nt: TGTGCCAGCACTTCGTGGGGGGACCACACCGGGGAGCTGTTTTTT
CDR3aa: CASTSWGDHTGELFF

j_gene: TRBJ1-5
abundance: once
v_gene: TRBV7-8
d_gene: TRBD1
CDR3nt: TGTGCCAGCAGCTTAGGAGGGACAGGGTGGAATCAGCCCCAGCATTTT
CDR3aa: CASSLGGTGWNQPQHF

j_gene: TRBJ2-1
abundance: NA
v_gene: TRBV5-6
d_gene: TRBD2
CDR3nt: TGTGCCAGCAGCCGGACTAGCGGGGGCTACAATGAGCAGTTCTTC
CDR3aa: CASSRTSGGYNEQFF

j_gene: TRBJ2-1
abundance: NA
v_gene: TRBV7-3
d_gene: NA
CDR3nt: TGTGCCAGCAGCTTAACGCTAAAAAATGAGCAGTTCTTC
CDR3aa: CASSLTLKNEQFF

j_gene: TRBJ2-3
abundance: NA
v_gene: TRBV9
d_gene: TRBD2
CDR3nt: TGTGCCAGCAGCCCCCGGACTAGCGGTAGCACAGATACGCAGTATTTT
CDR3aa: CASSPRTSGSTDTQYF

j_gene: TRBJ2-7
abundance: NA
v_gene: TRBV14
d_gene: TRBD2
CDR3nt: TGTGCCAGCAGCCAAGCAATAGGGAGCGCTAGCGGGAGCTACGAGCAGTACTTC
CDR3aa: CASSQAIGSASGSYEQYF

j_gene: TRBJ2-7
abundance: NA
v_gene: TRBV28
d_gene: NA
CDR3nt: TGTGCCAGCACTCTCGGGGGGCCGAGGGTCTACGAGCAGTACTTC
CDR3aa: CASTLGGPRVYEQYF

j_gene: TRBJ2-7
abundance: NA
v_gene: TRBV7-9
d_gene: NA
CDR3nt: TGTGCCAGCAGCTTAGTCGGGGGGCGGTACGAGCAGTACTTC
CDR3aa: CASSLVGGRYEQYF

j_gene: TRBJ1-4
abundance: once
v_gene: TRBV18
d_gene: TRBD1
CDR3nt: TGTGCCAGCTCAAGACAGGGTGAAGACGAAAAACTGTTTTTT
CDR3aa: CASSRQGEDEKLFF

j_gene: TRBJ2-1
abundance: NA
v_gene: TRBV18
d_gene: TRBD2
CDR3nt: TGTGCCAGCTCCCGCGCTAGCGGGGGCCAAGATGAGCAGTTCTTC
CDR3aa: CASSRASGGQDEQFF

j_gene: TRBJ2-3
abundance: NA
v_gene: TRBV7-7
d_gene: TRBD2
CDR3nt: TGTGCTAGCAGCTTATTAGCGGGGGCCCTCACAGATACGCAGTATTTT
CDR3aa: CASSLLAGALTDTQYF

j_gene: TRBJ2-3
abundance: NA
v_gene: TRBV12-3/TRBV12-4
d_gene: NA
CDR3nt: TGTGCCAGCAGTTTTAAAGATACGCAGTATTTT
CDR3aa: CASSFKDTQYF

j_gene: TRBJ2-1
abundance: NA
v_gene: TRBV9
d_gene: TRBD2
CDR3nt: TGTGCCAGCACCCTAGCGGGAGGGTCTTACAATGAGCAGTTCTTC
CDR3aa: CASTLAGGSYNEQFF

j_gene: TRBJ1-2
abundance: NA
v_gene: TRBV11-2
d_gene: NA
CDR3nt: TGTGCCAGCAGCTTAGCAGCTAACTATGGCTACACCTTC
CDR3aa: CASSLAANYGYTF

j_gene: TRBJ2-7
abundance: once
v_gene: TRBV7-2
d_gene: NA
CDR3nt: TGTGCCAGCAGCACAGGCGGCCTGGGCTACGAGCAGTACTTC
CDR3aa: CASSTGGLGYEQYF

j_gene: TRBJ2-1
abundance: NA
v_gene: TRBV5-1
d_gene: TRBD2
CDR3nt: TGCGCCAGCAGCTTGGCCGGGGGGGCGCTTAAAATAAGGAATGAGCAGTTCTTC
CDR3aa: CASSLAGGALKIRNEQFF

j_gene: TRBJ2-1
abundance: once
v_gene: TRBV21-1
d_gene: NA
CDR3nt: TGTGCCAGGGGGGGGGCTTTCCCCTACAATGAGCAGTTCTTC
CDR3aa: CARGGAFPYNEQFF

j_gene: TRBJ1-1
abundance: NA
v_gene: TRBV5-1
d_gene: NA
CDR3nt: TGCGCCAGCAGCTTGGGAACGACTGGAGCTTTCTTT
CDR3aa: CASSLGTTGAFF

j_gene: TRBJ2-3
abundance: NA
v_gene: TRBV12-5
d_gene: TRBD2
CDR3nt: TGTGCTAGTGAAAAAATAGCGGGAGGGCTCTCAGCCACAGATACGCAGTATTTT
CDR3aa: CASEKIAGGLSATDTQYF

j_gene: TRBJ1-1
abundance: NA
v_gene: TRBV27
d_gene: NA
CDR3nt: TGTGCCAGCAGTTTATTACCAGGGCCGGGTACTGAAGCTTTCTTT
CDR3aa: CASSLLPGPGTEAFF

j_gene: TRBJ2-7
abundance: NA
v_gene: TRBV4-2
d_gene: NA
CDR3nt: TGTGCCAGCAGCCAACATAGCGGGGCAGGGGGCTACGAGCAGTACTTC
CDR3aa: CASSQHSGAGGYEQYF

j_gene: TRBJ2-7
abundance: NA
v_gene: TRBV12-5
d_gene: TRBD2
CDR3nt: TGTGCTAGTGGTTTCGGGACTAACTACGAGCAGTACTTC
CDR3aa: CASGFGTNYEQYF

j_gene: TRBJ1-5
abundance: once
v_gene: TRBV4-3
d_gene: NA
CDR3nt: TGCGCCAGCAGCCAAGGGTTTTCCATGACAGAAAGAAATCAGCCCCAGCATTTT
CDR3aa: CASSQGFSMTERNQPQHF